This T cell receptor beta chain was sequenced for a study of CD8+CD57+ T cells in acquired aplastic anemia. For the study at large: An average of 3.2 ug of DNA was obtained from sorted CD4+ and CD8+ cells.

Profiling of TCR beta VDJ combinations and CDR3 sequences used genomic DNA as template. TCRdb re-called the reads through MiXCR, storing one row per CDR3 protein. The sample carries hundreds of thousands of distinct CDR3 sequences, 55% to 75% recorded once. CDR1 is DFQATT and CDR2 is SNEGSKA in the germline V gene (reference sequence). The CDR3 covers 13 residues. Trimming removed 6 bases at V and 9 bases at J, with 20 bases between. This chain connects TRBV20-1 to TRBJ1-2; D remains unclear. The sequenced sample was sorted CD4+, CD8+, or CD8+CD57+ T cells (not recorded which) from PBMCs. The TCR sequence derives from a human donor in good health, serving as a control. CDR3 loop: CSATRAPETRYTF. The CDR3 nucleotides are TGCAGTGCCACCCGGGCGCCAGAGACCCGCTACACCTTC.